These T cell receptor beta chains were read from a single sample in a study of cytomegalovirus exposure and HLA in healthy donors. Measured with immunoSEQ multiplex PCR; TCRdb has only the in-frame clones, and not every one. The sample has 50,000 or so clones. Sequencing was carried out using PBMCs. The receptors were gathered from a man aged 50 to 60 in good health and CMV-seropositive. Each CDR3 is given with its conserved first and last residue. Fields, in order: D gene, V gene, J gene, CDR3 DNA, CDR3 protein. A D gene is named only where the DNA matches it firmly.

d_gene: -
v_gene: TRBV6-5
j_gene: TRBJ2-7
CDR3nt: TGTGCCAGCAGTTCCCATGCCTACGAGCAGTACTTC
CDR3aa: CASSSHAYEQYF

d_gene: TRBD1
v_gene: TRBV5-4
j_gene: TRBJ1-2
CDR3nt: TGTGCCAGCAGCTTAACGGGACAGGGGGCGCTCGGCTATGGCTACACCTTC
CDR3aa: CASSLTGQGALGYGYTF

d_gene: TRBD1
v_gene: TRBV19
j_gene: TRBJ2-7
CDR3nt: TGTGCCAGTAGTACGGGGACAGGGGGGTACGAGCAGTACTTC
CDR3aa: CASSTGTGGYEQYF

d_gene: TRBD1
v_gene: TRBV6-1
j_gene: TRBJ1-1
CDR3nt: TGTGCCAGCACCCGGACAGGAGCTGAAGCTTTCTTT
CDR3aa: CASTRTGAEAFF

d_gene: TRBD2
v_gene: TRBV4-3
j_gene: TRBJ2-3
CDR3nt: TGCGCCAGCAGCCCCGCTAGCGGGCGCACAGATACGCAGTATTTT
CDR3aa: CASSPASGRTDTQYF

d_gene: TRBD2
v_gene: TRBV19
j_gene: TRBJ2-1
CDR3nt: TGTGCCAGTAGTATCGGGGGACTAGCGGGAGTTTCCCAGCAGTTCTTC
CDR3aa: CASSIGGLAGVSQQFF

d_gene: -
v_gene: TRBV9
j_gene: TRBJ1-1
CDR3nt: TGTGCCAGCAGCGTATCGTGGAACACTGAAGCTTTCTTT
CDR3aa: CASSVSWNTEAFF

d_gene: -
v_gene: TRBV7-9
j_gene: TRBJ2-3
CDR3nt: TGTGCCAGCAGCTTAGTTAGGGGTTGGACAGATACGCAGTATTTT
CDR3aa: CASSLVRGWTDTQYF

d_gene: -
v_gene: TRBV2
j_gene: TRBJ1-5
CDR3nt: TGTGCCAGCAGTGAACAGGGTGGAAATCAGCCCCAGCATTTT
CDR3aa: CASSEQGGNQPQHF

d_gene: -
v_gene: TRBV5-4
j_gene: TRBJ2-7
CDR3nt: TGTGCCAGCAGCTTGCTCCCCGGGGTTACCTACGAGCAGTACTTC
CDR3aa: CASSLLPGVTYEQYF